The clone carrying this T cell receptor (beta chain) appeared a single time. The protocol was immunoSEQ multiplex PCR, while the TCRdb copy is restricted to in-frame clones and leaves out a portion. The sample includes about 130,000 clones, around nine tenths of them seen just once. The CDR3 is made up of 15 amino acids. The V and J ends lost 2 bases and 4 bases, in that order; junction bases with no gene match: 2. The germline V gene encodes CDR1 MNHEY and CDR2 SVGEGT. This record comes from a study of blood T cell repertoires in COVID-19. The wider study: Samples of COVID-19 (acute and convalescent) were obtained from the United States, Italy and Spain. PBMCs, B-cell-depleted T cells, or T cells provided the cDNA or gDNA that made up the material.

This chain links TRBV6-2 or TRBV6-3 with TRBJ2-3, with 11 bases fitting TRBD2. Sequencing was performed on peripheral blood. The clonotype originates from a woman in her sixties or seventies with COVID-19, enrolled during active disease. CDR3 DNA sequence: TGTGCCAGCAGTTACGCACTAGCGGGGGCAGATACGCAGTATTTT. This translates into CASSYALAGADTQYF.